This TCR beta chain was identified in a study of CD8 T cells in ankylosing spondylitis. Regarding the study as a whole: Within ankylosing spondylitis blood, a TCR beta motif made up of several highly homologous variants appeared to be characteristic.

In TCRdb, the 5' RACE reads were re-called with MiXCR into one record per CDR3 protein. The repertoire consists of about 510,000 distinct CDR3 sequences, with 5.3% occurring once and the leading ten covering 3.5%. The CDR3 consists of 19 residues. Looked up from germline, CDR1 is SGHRS and CDR2 is YFSETQ. Losses at the gene ends were 2 bases for V and 6 bases for J; bases not matched to a gene: 13. This clonotype occurred many times. Its target is unknown. The clonotype was recovered from a male donor with ankylosing spondylitis. The sequenced material came from blood, either unsorted or a sorted T cell fraction (not recorded which). J is TRBJ2-3 and V is TRBV5-1, with 15 bases fitting TRBD2. The CDR3 spells CASSFGLAGGPSPQDTQYF. In nucleotides, the CDR3 is TGCGCCAGCAGCTTCGGACTAGCGGGAGGGCCGTCTCCTCAGGATACGCAGTATTTT. The full variable domain, rest sourced from reference TRBV5-1 and TRBJ2-3, is KAGVTQTPRYLIKTRGQQVTLSCSPISGHRSVSWYQQTPGQGLQFLFEYFSETQRNKGNFPGRFSGRQFSNSRSEMNVSTLELGDSALYLCASSFGLAGGPSPQDTQYFGPGTRLTVL.